This T cell receptor beta chain came from a study of post-analysis software for immune sequencing data. Points from the study as a whole: There were five TRBV segments more frequent in patients than controls, and TRBV5-6, TRBV5-1 and TRBV20-1 were among them.

Regarding this clonotype: No antigen is known for it.

The V gene's germline CDR1 is DFQATT and CDR2 SNEGSKA (reference sequence). This CDR3 is 20 amino acids long. Carried by the TCR beta cDNA libraries were unique molecular identifiers. Using its own MiXCR run on the PCR reads, TCRdb lists one record per CDR3 protein. This sample has around 700,000 distinct CDR3 sequences, with 59% found just once. The chain uses TRBV20-1 and TRBJ2-1, with 12 positions matching TRBD2. The better agreement between TRBJ2-7 and the DNA end casts doubt on the J call. The source material was blood. The receptor was isolated from a girl aged 2 to 9 with multiple sclerosis. CDR3 in amino acids: CSASGDTGTSGWGSYNEQYF. DNA of the CDR3: TGCAGTGCTAGCGGGGATACCGGGACTAGCGGGTGGGGCTCCTACAATGAGCAGTACTTC.